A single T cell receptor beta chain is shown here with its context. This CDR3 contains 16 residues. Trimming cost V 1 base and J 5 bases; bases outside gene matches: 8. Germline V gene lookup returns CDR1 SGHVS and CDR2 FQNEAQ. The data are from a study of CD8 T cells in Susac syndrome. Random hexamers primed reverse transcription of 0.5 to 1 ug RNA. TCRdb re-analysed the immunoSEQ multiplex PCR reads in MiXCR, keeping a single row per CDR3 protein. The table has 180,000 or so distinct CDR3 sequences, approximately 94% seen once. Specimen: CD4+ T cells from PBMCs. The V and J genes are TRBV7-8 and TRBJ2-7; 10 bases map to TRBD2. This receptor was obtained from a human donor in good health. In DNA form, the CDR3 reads TGTGCCAGCAGCTTAGGGCGGCTAGCGGGAGCCCACGAGCAGTACTTC. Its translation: CASSLGRLAGAHEQYF.